Listed below are T cell receptor beta chains from one sample, sequenced in a study of T cells in Graves' hyperthyroidism and ophthalmopathy. TCRdb analysed the multiplex PCR reads with MiXCR anew, one entry per CDR3 protein. The sample has under 400,000 distinct CDR3 sequences; more than 20% are singletons. Sequencing input: blood. The receptor source for this set is a man in his forties or fifties with Graves' hyperthyroidism. The CDR3 runs from the conserved cysteine through the conserved F or W. A D gene is named only where the DNA matches it firmly. The size of a clone is reported for some rows only, either as once, few or many, or as a class for expanded clones.

J gene,CDR3 length,D gene,clone size,V gene,CDR3 protein,CDR3 DNA
TRBJ2-7,16,.,few,TRBV6-1,CASSEGVNRVRDEQYF,TGTGCCAGCAGTGAAGGGGTTAACAGGGTAAGGGACGAGCAGTACTTC
TRBJ2-7,13,.,many,TRBV11-3,CASSLPDSYEQYF,TGTGCCAGCAGCCTCCCAGATTCTTACGAGCAGTACTTC
TRBJ2-7,14,.,many,TRBV28,CASSRGGQAYEQYF,TGTGCCAGCAGTCGAGGGGGGCAGGCCTACGAGCAGTACTTC
TRBJ2-7,17,TRBD2,few,TRBV18,CASSPRLISGRDYEQYF,TGTGCCAGCTCACCTAGGTTGATTAGCGGGAGGGACTACGAGCAGTACTTC
TRBJ2-1,18,.,.,TRBV27,CASSLALSSTIPYNEQFF,TGTGCCAGCAGTTTAGCCCTCTCGAGTACGATCCCCTACAATGAGCAGTTCTTC
TRBJ2-7,11,.,.,TRBV12-3/TRBV12-4,CASSQDRQQYF,TGTGCCAGCAGTCAAGACAGACAGCAGTACTTC
TRBJ1-2,15,.,few,TRBV9,CASSVRTASNYGYTF,TGTGCCAGCAGCGTCCGGACAGCTTCTAACTATGGCTACACCTTC
TRBJ2-1,14,TRBD1,few,TRBV6-1,CASSPTGGRNEQFF,TGTGCCAGCAGTCCTACAGGGGGTCGGAATGAGCAGTTCTTC
TRBJ2-5,17,TRBD2,.,TRBV19,CASSIGTSGVPRETQYF,TGTGCCAGTAGTATCGGGACTAGCGGCGTCCCCCGGGAGACCCAGTACTTC
TRBJ2-1,15,.,.,TRBV5-1,CASRGGLADYNEQFF,TGCGCCAGCAGGGGGGGGCTAGCGGACTACAATGAGCAGTTCTTC
TRBJ2-1,16,TRBD2,.,TRBV18,CASSLRTSGAYNEQFF,TGTGCCAGCTCACTCCGGACAAGCGGGGCTTACAATGAGCAGTTCTTC
TRBJ2-3,14,.,.,TRBV20-1,CSASVGGARDTQYF,TGCAGTGCTAGTGTGGGAGGTGCAAGGGATACGCAGTATTTT
TRBJ1-4,13,.,.,TRBV3-1,CASSQARTGKLFF,TGTGCCAGCAGCCAAGCTCGGACTGGAAAACTGTTTTTT
TRBJ2-5,13,.,few,TRBV5-8,CASSFFEQETQYF,TGTGCCAGCAGCTTCTTTGAGCAAGAGACCCAGTACTTC
TRBJ2-1,14,.,.,TRBV6-5,CASSYSRSYNEQFF,TGTGCCAGCAGTTACTCCCGATCCTACAATGAGCAGTTCTTC
TRBJ1-2,13,TRBD1,.,TRBV29-1,CSVVSTGNYGYTF,TGCAGCGTTGTATCGACAGGGAACTATGGCTACACCTTC
TRBJ2-5,14,TRBD2,few,TRBV6-1,CASRPAGRQETQYF,TGTGCCAGCAGACCAGCGGGGCGCCAAGAGACCCAGTACTTC
TRBJ2-2,14,.,.,TRBV12-3/TRBV12-4,CASSLTDTTGELFF,TGTGCCAGCAGTTTAACAGATACCACCGGGGAGCTGTTTTTT
TRBJ2-2,14,.,.,TRBV10-3,CATTTSPFTGELFF,TGTGCCACCACCACTAGTCCGTTCACCGGGGAGCTGTTTTTT
TRBJ2-1,15,TRBD1,many,TRBV2,CASRAGTGNRYEQFF,TGTGCCAGCAGGGCCGGGACAGGGAATCGCTATGAGCAGTTCTTC
TRBJ1-2,14,TRBD1,.,TRBV6-1,CASRDRGHNYGYTF,TGTGCCAGCAGGGACAGGGGACATAACTATGGCTACACCTTC
TRBJ2-7,15,TRBD1,few,TRBV11-1,CASSLGDSQYYEQYF,TGTGCCAGCAGCTTAGGGGACAGCCAATACTACGAGCAGTACTTC
TRBJ2-4,13,.,.,TRBV27,CASSLGTKNIQYF,TGTGCCAGCAGTTTGGGCACCAAAAACATTCAGTACTTC
TRBJ2-7,14,TRBD2,few,TRBV7-2,CASSFGGGPNEQYF,TGTGCCAGCAGCTTCGGGGGAGGGCCAAACGAGCAGTACTTC
TRBJ2-3,13,.,many,TRBV7-2,CASSWRVADTQYF,TGTGCCAGCAGCTGGAGGGTCGCAGATACGCAGTATTTT
TRBJ1-5,13,.,.,TRBV19,CASSTDRGSPQHF,TGTGCCAGTAGTACAGACCGGGGTAGTCCCCAGCATTTT